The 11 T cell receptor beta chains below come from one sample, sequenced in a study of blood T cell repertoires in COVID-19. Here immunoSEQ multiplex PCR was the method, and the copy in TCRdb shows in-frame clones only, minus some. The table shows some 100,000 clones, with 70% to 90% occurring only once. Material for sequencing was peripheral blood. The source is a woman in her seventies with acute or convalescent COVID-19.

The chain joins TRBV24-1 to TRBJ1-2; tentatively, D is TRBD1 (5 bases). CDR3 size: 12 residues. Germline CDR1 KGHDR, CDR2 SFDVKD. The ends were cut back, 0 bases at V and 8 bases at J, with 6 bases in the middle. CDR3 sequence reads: CATSDLGAGYTF. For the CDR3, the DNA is TGTGCCACCAGTGATTTGGGGGCCGGCTACACCTTC.

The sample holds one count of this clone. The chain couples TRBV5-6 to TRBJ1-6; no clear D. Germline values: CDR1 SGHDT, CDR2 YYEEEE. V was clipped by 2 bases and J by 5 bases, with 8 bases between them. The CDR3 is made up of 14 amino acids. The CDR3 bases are TGTGCCAGCAGCTTCGGTCGCCATAATTCACCCCTCCACTTT. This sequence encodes CASSFGRHNSPLHF.

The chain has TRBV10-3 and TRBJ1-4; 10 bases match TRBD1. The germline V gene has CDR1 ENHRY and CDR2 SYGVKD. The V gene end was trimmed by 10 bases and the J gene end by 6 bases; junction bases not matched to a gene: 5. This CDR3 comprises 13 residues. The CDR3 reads CATRDRGDEKLFF. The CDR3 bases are TGTGCCACGAGGGACAGGGGTGATGAAAAACTGTTTTTT.

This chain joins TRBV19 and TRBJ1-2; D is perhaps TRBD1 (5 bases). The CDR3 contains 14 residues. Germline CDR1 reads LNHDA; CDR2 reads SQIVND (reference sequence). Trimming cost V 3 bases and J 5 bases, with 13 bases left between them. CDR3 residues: CASSIVVGGYGYTF. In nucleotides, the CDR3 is TGTGCCAGTAGTATTGTCGTCGGGGGTTATGGCTACACCTTC.

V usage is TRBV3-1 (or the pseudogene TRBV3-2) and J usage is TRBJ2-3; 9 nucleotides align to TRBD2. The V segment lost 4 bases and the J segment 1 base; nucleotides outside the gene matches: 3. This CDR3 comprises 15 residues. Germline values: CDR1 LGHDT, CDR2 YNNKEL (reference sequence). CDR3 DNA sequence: TGTGCCAGCAGCCCTCGGACTAGCGGCACAGATACGCAGTATTTT. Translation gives CASSPRTSGTDTQYF.

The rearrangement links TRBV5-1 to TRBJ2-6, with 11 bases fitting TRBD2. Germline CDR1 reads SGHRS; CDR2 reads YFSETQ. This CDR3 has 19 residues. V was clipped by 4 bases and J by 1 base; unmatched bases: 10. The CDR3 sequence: CASSPRVSGRESGANVLTF. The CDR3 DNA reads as TGCGCCAGCAGCCCCAGGGTTAGCGGGAGGGAATCTGGGGCCAACGTCCTGACTTTC.

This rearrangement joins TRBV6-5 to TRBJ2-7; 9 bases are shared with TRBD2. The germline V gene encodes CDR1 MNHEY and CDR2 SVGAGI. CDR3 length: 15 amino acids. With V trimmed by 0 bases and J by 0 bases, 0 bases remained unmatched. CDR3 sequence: CASSYSAGGSYEQYF. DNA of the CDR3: TGTGCCAGCAGTTACTCAGCGGGGGGCTCCTACGAGCAGTACTTC.

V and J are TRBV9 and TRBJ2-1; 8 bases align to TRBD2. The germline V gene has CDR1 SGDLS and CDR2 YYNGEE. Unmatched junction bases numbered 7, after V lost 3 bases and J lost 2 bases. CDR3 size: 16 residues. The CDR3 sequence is CASSGRSGGAYNEQFF. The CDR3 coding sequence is TGTGCCAGCAGCGGACGAAGCGGGGGAGCCTACAATGAGCAGTTCTTC.

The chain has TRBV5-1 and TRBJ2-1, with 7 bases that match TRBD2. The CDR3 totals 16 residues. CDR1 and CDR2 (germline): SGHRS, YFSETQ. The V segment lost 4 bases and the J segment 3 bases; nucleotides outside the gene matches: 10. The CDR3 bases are TGCGCCAGCAGCAACAGCCCGGGGGGAGACTACAATGAGCAGTTCTTC. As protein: CASSNSPGGDYNEQFF.

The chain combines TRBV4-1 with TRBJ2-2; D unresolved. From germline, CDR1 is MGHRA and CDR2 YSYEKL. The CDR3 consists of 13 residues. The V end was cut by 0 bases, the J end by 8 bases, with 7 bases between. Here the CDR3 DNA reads TGCGCCAGCAGCCAAGATCCGTCTGGGGAGCTGTTTTTT. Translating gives CASSQDPSGELFF.

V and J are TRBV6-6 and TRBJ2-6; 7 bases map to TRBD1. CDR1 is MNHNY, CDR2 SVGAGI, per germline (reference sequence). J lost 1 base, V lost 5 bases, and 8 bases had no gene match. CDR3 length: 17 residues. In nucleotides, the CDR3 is TGTGCCAGCAGTCAAAGACAGGGTGGGTCTGGGGCCAACGTCCTGACTTTC. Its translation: CASSQRQGGSGANVLTF.